Below, 32 T cell receptor beta chains from the same sample are listed, as sequenced in a study of T cell responses to AZD1222 COVID-19 vaccine. Profiled with immunoSEQ multiplex PCR; TCRdb holds only in-frame clones, not every one. The sample has 150,000 or so clones, about nine tenths seen once. Sequenced here: peripheral blood, sampled 28 days after the second AZD1222 dose. These receptors were taken from an adult who received the AZD1222 COVID-19 vaccine.

The chain is built from TRBV19 and TRBJ2-5; 10 positions match TRBD1. Germline V gives CDR1 LNHDA, CDR2 SQIVND (reference sequence). Unmatched junction bases numbered 4, after V lost 5 bases and J lost 4 bases. The CDR3 length is 14 residues. The CDR3 sequence: CASSVWTGGETQYF. The CDR3 DNA sequence: TGTGCCAGTAGTGTCTGGACAGGGGGAGAGACCCAGTACTTC. Full variable domain (remainder filled in from reference TRBV19 and TRBJ2-5): DGGITQSPKYLFRKEGQNVTLSCEQNLNHDAMYWYRQDPGQGLRLIYYSQIVNDFQKGDIAEGYSVSREKKESFPLTVTSAQKNPTAFYLCASSVWTGGETQYFGPGTRLLVL.

The chain has TRBV6-5 and TRBJ1-1; a weak D match, TRBD1 (6 bases). The CDR3 is made up of 14 amino acids. Germline CDR1 MNHEY, CDR2 SVGAGI. V was cut by 6 bases and J by 11 bases, with 22 bases left in between. CDR3 sequence (DNA): TGTGCCAGCAGGGAGGGGGGGCCCAGCGTACGGGCTTTCTTT. Its translation is CASREGGPSVRAFF.

The V call is TRBV7-3, the J call TRBJ2-7, with 7 bases matching TRBD2. V dropped 3 bases and J dropped 2; count of bases not matched to a gene: 4. Germline loops: CDR1 SGHTA, CDR2 FQGTGA. The CDR3 totals 14 residues. The CDR3 DNA follows: TGTGCCAGCAGCTTGGGAGGGCCTACCTACGAGCAGTACTTC. Translating gives CASSLGGPTYEQYF.

The chain carries TRBV14 and TRBJ1-2, with 7 bases aligning to TRBD1. V gave up 3 bases and J gave up 2 bases; unmatched junction bases: 0. The length of the CDR3 is 13 residues. The germline V gene encodes CDR1 SGHDN and CDR2 FVKESK. The CDR3 sequence: CASSQGQNYGYTF. The CDR3 coding sequence is TGTGCCAGCAGCCAGGGACAGAACTATGGCTACACCTTC.

J is TRBJ2-7 and V is TRBV6-1; TRBD1 is a possible D gene (5 bases). Germline V gene data show CDR1 as MNHNS and CDR2 as SASEGT. This CDR3 has 11 amino acids. V lost 2 bases and J 11 bases, leaving 10 bases between the germline ends. CDR3 nucleotide sequence: TGTGCCAGCAGTGAAAGAACAGGTAAGTACTTC. It specifies CASSERTGKYF.

V is TRBV19 and J is TRBJ2-2; D unclear. V lost 0 bases to trimming and J lost 5 bases, with 4 bases between them. CDR3 length: 13 residues. CDR1 LNHDA and CDR2 SQIVND come from the germline V gene (reference sequence). The CDR3 reads CASSIDLTGELFF. CDR3 in DNA: TGTGCCAGTAGTATAGATCTAACCGGGGAGCTGTTTTTT. Full variable domain (outside the CDR3, taken from reference TRBV19 and TRBJ2-2): DGGITQSPKYLFRKEGQNVTLSCEQNLNHDAMYWYRQDPGQGLRLIYYSQIVNDFQKGDIAEGYSVSREKKESFPLTVTSAQKNPTAFYLCASSIDLTGELFFGEGSRLTVL.

The rearrangement joins TRBV18 to TRBJ2-4; perhaps TRBD1 as D (6 bases). The germline CDR1 and CDR2 sequences are KGHSH and LQKENI. This CDR3 is 13 amino acids long. Trimming left V 4 bases short and J 9 bases short, with 13 bases between. CDR3 DNA sequence: TGTGCCAGCTCACTGGACAGTGGTGGCATTCAGTACTTC. Translation gives CASSLDSGGIQYF.

V is TRBV6-2 or TRBV6-3 and J is TRBJ1-1; no reliable D call. The CDR3 is 16 amino acids. Germline CDR1 and CDR2: MNHEY and SVGEGT. V gave up 7 bases and J gave up 3 bases, with 21 bases separating them. CDR3: CASTPSEYPPYTEAFF. The CDR3 coding sequence is TGTGCCAGCACCCCCTCAGAGTACCCGCCTTACACTGAAGCTTTCTTT.

This clone was picked up one time. The genes are TRBV7-2 and TRBJ1-2, with D tentatively TRBD1 (6 bases). With 3 bases removed from V and 3 bases from J, the gap between germline ends came to 11 bases. This CDR3 comprises 14 residues. CDR1 and CDR2 from the germline V gene are SGHTA and FQGNSA. This CDR3 reads CASSFGGRDYGYTF. Written as DNA, the CDR3 is TGTGCCAGCAGCTTTGGGGGGCGAGACTATGGCTACACCTTC.

The chain employs TRBV19 and TRBJ2-7; 10 bases are a match to TRBD1. V was pared by 7 bases and J by 3 bases, with 6 bases of the junction left unmatched. CDR1 and CDR2 from the germline V gene are LNHDA and SQIVND (reference sequence). The length of the CDR3 is 14 residues. The CDR3 region is CASMGRTGGYEQYF. The CDR3 DNA is TGTGCCAGTATGGGGAGGACAGGGGGCTACGAGCAGTACTTC.

The chain couples TRBV11-2 to TRBJ2-3; possible D gene TRBD1, 6 bases. This CDR3 has 14 residues. V lost 1 base and J lost 4, with 9 bases in between. The germline V gene encodes CDR1 SGHAT and CDR2 FQNNGV. CDR3 DNA sequence: TGTGCCAGCAGCTTAGCCAGGGGTGCAGATACGCAGTATTTT. It encodes CASSLARGADTQYF. Based on the CDR3 plus reference TRBV11-2 and TRBJ2-3, the full variable domain is EAGVAQSPRYKIIEKRQSVAFWCNPISGHATLYWYQQILGQGPKLLIQFQNNGVVDDSQLPKDRFSAERLKGVDSTLKIQPAKLEDSAVYLCASSLARGADTQYFGPGTRLTVL.

The rearrangement joins TRBV3-1 (or the pseudogene TRBV3-2) to TRBJ1-2; D perhaps matches TRBD1 (5 bases). Germline values: CDR1 LGHDT, CDR2 YNNKEL (reference sequence). The CDR3 is made up of 14 amino acids. V lost 0 bases and J 4 bases, leaving 9 bases between the germline ends. In nucleotides, the CDR3 is TGTGCCAGCAGCCAAGACAGGGTTGGCTATGGCTACACCTTC. Its translation is CASSQDRVGYGYTF.

The chain links TRBV5-5 to TRBJ1-4; possibly TRBD1 for D (6 bases). The V gene's germline CDR1 is SGHKS and CDR2 YYEKEE (reference sequence). The CDR3 has 15 amino acids. V was cut by 2 bases and J by 8 bases, with 16 bases left in between. CDR3 DNA: TGTGCCAGCAGCTTTGGATGGGGGCTTGGGGAAAAACTGTTTTTT. It specifies CASSFGWGLGEKLFF.

The chain combines TRBV5-4 with TRBJ2-5; weak D call: TRBD2 (5 bases). Looked up from germline, CDR1 is SGHNT and CDR2 is YYREEE (reference sequence). Trimming cost V 5 bases and J 3 bases, with 17 bases left between them. CDR3 length equals 15 residues. The CDR3, as DNA: TGTGCCAGCAGTTTCACACTTACTAGGGAAGAGACCCAGTACTTC. Translation gives CASSFTLTREETQYF.

The genes are TRBV5-4 and TRBJ1-1; D is unresolved. Trimming took off 4 bases at V and 3 bases at J, with 4 bases between the two ends. The germline CDR1 and CDR2 sequences are SGHNT and YYREEE (reference sequence). The CDR3 length is 11 residues. CDR3 coding DNA: TGTGCCAGCAGCATGGACACTGAAGCTTTCTTT. This sequence encodes CASSMDTEAFF.

This chain uses TRBV18 with TRBJ1-6; D remains ambiguous. Germline V CDR1 and CDR2: KGHSH, LQKENI. V lost 4 bases to trimming and J lost 7 bases, with 14 bases between them. This CDR3 is built from 15 residues. CDR3 bases: TGTGCCAGCTCACAAGGGATAACCGCGAATTCACCCCTCCACTTT. Residues: CASSQGITANSPLHF.

The chain is built from TRBV10-3 and TRBJ1-1; no clear D. Trimming removed 2 bases at V and 5 bases at J, with 12 bases between. The CDR3 sequence is 14 residues long. CDR1 and CDR2 from the germline V gene are ENHRY and SYGVKD. The CDR3 sequence is CAISEGVGVTEAFF. In DNA form, the CDR3 reads TGTGCCATCAGTGAGGGAGTGGGCGTTACTGAAGCTTTCTTT.

The chain links TRBV4-2 to TRBJ1-2, with unresolved D. V was trimmed by 1 base and J by 2 bases, leaving 5 bases between them. The V gene's germline CDR1 is LGHNA and CDR2 YNFKEQ. The CDR3 loop spans 13 amino acids. The CDR3 loop is CASSQAQNYGYTF. The CDR3 coding sequence is TGTGCCAGCAGCCAAGCACAGAACTATGGCTACACCTTC.

The chain couples TRBV5-5 to TRBJ2-1; D not certain. The CDR3 spans 14 residues. Germline CDR1 and CDR2: SGHKS and YYEKEE (reference sequence). With 0 bases removed from V and 7 bases from J, the gap between germline ends came to 11 bases. The CDR3 sequence is CASSLVIRKNEQFF. The DNA for the CDR3 is TGTGCCAGCAGCTTGGTGATCCGCAAGAATGAGCAGTTCTTC.

The V call is TRBV19, the J call TRBJ2-5, with D perhaps TRBD2 (5 bases). Trimming left V 6 bases short and J 3 bases short, with 26 bases between. Germline-derived CDR1 and CDR2 are LNHDA and SQIVND (reference sequence). The CDR3 is 18 residues long. This CDR3 is CASSNREYQEPIEETQYF. CDR3 in DNA: TGTGCCAGTAGCAATAGGGAGTATCAGGAACCCATCGAAGAGACCCAGTACTTC. Drawing the rest from reference TRBV19 and TRBJ2-5, the complete variable domain is DGGITQSPKYLFRKEGQNVTLSCEQNLNHDAMYWYRQDPGQGLRLIYYSQIVNDFQKGDIAEGYSVSREKKESFPLTVTSAQKNPTAFYLCASSNREYQEPIEETQYFGPGTRLLVL.

The V gene is TRBV4-2, the J gene TRBJ1-1, with TRBD1 as a possible D gene (6 bases). This CDR3 is 15 amino acids long. The V gene's germline CDR1 is LGHNA and CDR2 YNFKEQ. Deletions cut 0 bases from V and 7 bases from J, with 15 bases between. The CDR3 bases are TGTGCCAGCAGCCAAGATCGGGGGGCAATGGGTGAAGCTTTCTTT. Protein: CASSQDRGAMGEAFF.

The chain links TRBV29-1 to TRBJ2-2; 7 nucleotides match TRBD2. Germline CDR1 SQVTM, CDR2 ANQGSEA. CDR3 length: 13 amino acids. V was pared by 5 bases and J by 5 bases, with 5 bases of the junction left unmatched. In DNA, the CDR3 is TGCAGCGTTAAAGGGAGGGCAACCGGGGAGCTGTTTTTT. This encodes CSVKGRATGELFF.

This chain links TRBV6-5 with TRBJ1-4; 12 bases align to TRBD1. The CDR3 length is 14 residues. The germline V gene encodes CDR1 MNHEY and CDR2 SVGAGI. Trimming cost V 6 bases and J 6 bases; bases outside gene matches: 2. The CDR3 nucleotides read TGTGCCAGCAGGGGGACAGGGGGCTATGAAAAACTGTTTTTT. Residues: CASRGTGGYEKLFF.

CDR3 DNA: TGTGCCAGCTCACGTATGGTAGGCGGGCAAACGCAGTATTTT. Protein product: CASSRMVGGQTQYF. The chain is built from TRBV18 and TRBJ2-3; tentatively, D is TRBD2 (5 bases). V lost 4 bases to trimming and J lost 9 bases, with 17 bases between them. This CDR3 is built from 14 residues. CDR1 KGHSH and CDR2 LQKENI come from the germline V gene. Looking up the rest from reference TRBV18 and TRBJ2-3 gives the full variable domain: NAGVMQNPRHLVRRRGQEARLRCSPMKGHSHVYWYRQLPEEGLKFMVYLQKENIIDESGMPKERFSAEFPKEGPSILRIQQVVRGDSAAYFCASSRMVGGQTQYFGPGTRLTVL.

Turning to this clone: Other nucleotide sequences from this sample produce the same CDR3. The CDR3 here is CASSQSGNTIYF. CDR3 nucleotides: TGTGCCAGCAGTCAGTCGGGAAACACCATATATTTT. The gene calls are TRBV6-5 and TRBJ1-3, with D unresolved. V lost 5 bases and J lost 4, with 6 bases in between. The CDR3 contains 12 residues. Per germline, CDR1 MNHEY and CDR2 SVGAGI.

The chain joins TRBV5-1 to TRBJ1-1, with D unresolved. The germline CDR1 and CDR2 sequences are SGHRS and YFSETQ. CDR3 size: 13 residues. V was pared by 4 bases and J by 3 bases, with 10 bases between. The CDR3, as DNA: TGCGCCAGCAGCCCTAGACACGACACTGAAGCTTTCTTT. This sequence encodes CASSPRHDTEAFF. Looking up the rest from reference TRBV5-1 and TRBJ1-1 gives the full variable domain: KAGVTQTPRYLIKTRGQQVTLSCSPISGHRSVSWYQQTPGQGLQFLFEYFSETQRNKGNFPGRFSGRQFSNSRSEMNVSTLELGDSALYLCASSPRHDTEAFFGQGTRLTVV.

The chain has TRBV7-9 and TRBJ1-5; D remains ambiguous. The CDR3 length is 11 residues. V lost 6 bases to trimming and J lost 9 bases, with 9 bases between them. The germline gives CDR1 SEHNR, CDR2 FQNEAQ (reference sequence). The CDR3 coding sequence is TGTGCCAGCAGTTCCGAGGGGCCCCAGCATTTT. Amino acid sequence: CASSSEGPQHF.

This sequence joins TRBV20-1 and TRBJ2-3; 7 positions agree with TRBD1. The CDR3 length is 10 residues. Germline CDR1 is DFQATT and CDR2 is SNEGSKA (reference sequence). CDR3 sequence reads: CRGDRDTQYF. The CDR3 nucleotides read TGCAGGGGGGACAGAGATACGCAGTATTTT.

This chain uses TRBV5-1 with TRBJ1-3, with TRBD1 as a possible D gene (5 bases). V lost 0 bases to trimming and J lost 3 bases, with 13 bases between them. Germline V gene lookup returns CDR1 SGHRS and CDR2 YFSETQ. The CDR3 consists of 16 residues. The CDR3 bases are TGCGCCAGCAGCTTGGTGGGACCTCTAAATGGAAACACCATATATTTT. Its translation is CASSLVGPLNGNTIYF.

This chain uses TRBV27 with TRBJ2-1; the match to TRBD2 covers 10 bases. After removal of 4 bases from V and 4 bases from J, the junction contained 7 bases not matched to a gene. The CDR3 has 16 residues. Germline V gene data show CDR1 as MNHEY and CDR2 as SMNVEV (reference sequence). Here the CDR3 reads CASSSPSGSRYNEQFF. CDR3 bases: TGTGCCAGCAGTTCCCCTAGCGGGAGTAGGTACAATGAGCAGTTCTTC.

The genes are TRBV18 and TRBJ1-6; D possibly corresponds to TRBD1 (5 bases). The V end lost 6 bases, the J end lost 7 bases, and 13 bases lay between the germline ends. Germline V gene lookup returns CDR1 KGHSH and CDR2 LQKENI. The CDR3 is 14 amino acids. CDR3 DNA sequence: TGTGCCAGCTCCCGTGACAGAAGGAATTCACCCCTCCACTTT. It translates to CASSRDRRNSPLHF.

The V gene is TRBV9, the J gene TRBJ1-2; no definite D call. The CDR3 covers 14 residues. With 5 bases removed from V and 7 bases from J, the gap between germline ends came to 18 bases. From germline, CDR1 is SGDLS and CDR2 YYNGEE. The CDR3 region is CASRPDLGSGGYTF. CDR3 nucleotide sequence: TGTGCCAGCAGACCTGACCTAGGGTCGGGTGGCTACACCTTC.